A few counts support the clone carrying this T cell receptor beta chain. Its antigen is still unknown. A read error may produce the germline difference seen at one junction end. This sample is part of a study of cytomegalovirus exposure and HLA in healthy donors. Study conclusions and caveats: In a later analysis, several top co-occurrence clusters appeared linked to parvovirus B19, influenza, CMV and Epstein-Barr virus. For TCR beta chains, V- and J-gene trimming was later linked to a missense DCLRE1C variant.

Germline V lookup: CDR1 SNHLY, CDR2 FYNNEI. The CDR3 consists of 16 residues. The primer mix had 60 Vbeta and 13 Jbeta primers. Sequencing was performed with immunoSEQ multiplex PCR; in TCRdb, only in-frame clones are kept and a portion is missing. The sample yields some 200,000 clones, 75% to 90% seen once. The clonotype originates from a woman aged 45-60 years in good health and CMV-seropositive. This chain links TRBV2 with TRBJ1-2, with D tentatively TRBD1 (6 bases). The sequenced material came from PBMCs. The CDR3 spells CASNQQGLTMVRGSGF. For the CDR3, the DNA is TGTGCCAGCAACCAACAGGGCTTAACTATGGTTAGGGGTTCGGGCTTC.